This TCR beta chain was sequenced during a study of blood T cell repertoires in COVID-19 (TCRdb year 2020). Regarding the study in general: The collaborator samples originated in the United States, Italy and Spain and spanned the acute and convalescent phases of COVID-19. The prospective study material was composed of cDNA or gDNA derived from T cells, B-cell-depleted T cells, or PBMCs. The dataset comprised deeply sampled blood TCRbeta repertoires from subjects exposed to, actively infected with, or recovered from COVID-19. The repertoires were released in a freely available public database meant as a resource for research on the immune response to SARS-CoV-2. Samples came from the ongoing ImmuneRACE study (first 160 participants) plus 1,254 subjects from 6 global collaborators. A de-identified subject ID, COVID-19 status, age in years and sex were almost always included in the sample metadata. Where available, HLA class I and class II types were obtained from metadata supplied by the sample provider rather than from assay-based typing. General conclusions and limits of the study: Clinical and demographic metadata were provided uncurated, with the amount varying by source and participant.

Turning to this clone: Its antigen specificity is not known. No qualities accompany the bases; no much larger clone lies one base away.

TCRbeta CDR3 regions were amplified from genomic DNA by means of the immunoSEQ Assay, a bias-controlled multiplex PCR. Concerning the study's data processing: The number of nucleated cells in each sample was estimated from the amplification of reference gene primers within the assay. Sequence reads were collapsed and filtered to measure the absolute abundance of every unique TCRbeta CDR3 rearrangement. For each sample, productive Simpson clonality was calculated as the square root of Simpson's diversity index over productive rearrangements. Held by TCRdb, this immuneACCESS table contains in-frame sequences only and omits some clones. Under half of the omission traces to an unresolved V gene where checked; the cause of the rest is unknown. That table furnishes V, J and clone size, whereas the DNA furnished D and trimming. Within this sample are approximately 400,000 clones, with approximately 89% of them counted one time only. In total, the top ten clones hold under 1.5% of the sample.

Reading the germline V gene (reference sequence) gives CDR1 SGHKS and CDR2 YYEKEE. The CDR3 measures 14 amino acids from cysteine to phenylalanine. The only DNA kept is the CDR3, 42 bases in frame from the first base. V loses 2 bases of germline sequence and J loses 7 bases, and the interval between the two ends is 14 bases. Participants in the prospective study were aged roughly 18 to 95 years, lived in 24 United States geographic areas, and enrolled through a virtual design. In the prospective study, cohorts were assigned on the basis of participant-reported clinical history obtained from a screening survey and a study questionnaire. For ImmuneRACE Cohort 3, a participant was defined as recovered based on two consecutive negative NP/OP PCR tests, clearance by a healthcare professional, or resolution of symptoms. In the prospective study, whole blood, serum and a nasopharyngeal or oropharyngeal swab were collected from each participant by mobile phlebotomists. Additional blood draws and questionnaires over an approximately two-month period could optionally be provided by prospective study participants. Before DNA extraction, blood samples from the prospective study were shipped at room temperature or frozen.

Sequencing was performed on PBMCs or T cells enriched from blood (not recorded which). The chain employs TRBV5-5 and TRBJ2-3; a tentative D call is TRBD1 (6 bases match). This TCR was sampled from a man aged 25-40 years who had recovered from COVID-19. The CDR3 region: CASSFTQGVYTQYF. Read as DNA, the sequence is TGTGCCAGCAGCTTCACACAGGGCGTGTATACGCAGTATTTT.